Below are 24 T cell receptor beta chains sequenced from a single sample in a study of T cells in localized non-small cell lung cancer (TCRdb year 2020). Library generation was performed with the immunoSEQ multiplex PCR assay. Not all clones reach the TCRdb copy of this immuneACCESS table, which keeps in-frame sequences only. Checked studies attribute under half of the gap to unresolved V genes and leave the rest unexplained. The sample table lists approximately 11,000 clones, 29% of them with a count of one. The ten largest make up over 5% of the sample. The sequencing here drew on lung tumor tissue, taken before any cancer treatment. The receptors originated from a man between 40 and 70 years old with stage I lung adenocarcinoma.

This sequence joins TRBV5-1 and TRBJ2-1; tentatively, D is TRBD2 (7 bases). The germline V gene encodes CDR1 SGHRS and CDR2 YFSETQ. This CDR3 contains 15 residues. V lost 1 base to trimming and J lost 8 bases, with 16 bases between them. CDR3 protein: CASSLLNREGYEQFF. Here the CDR3 DNA reads TGCGCCAGCAGCTTGCTGAACAGGGAGGGGTATGAGCAGTTCTTC.

This chain uses TRBV29-1 with TRBJ2-5; 8 bases agree with TRBD1. CDR1 and CDR2 (germline): SQVTM, ANQGSEA. This CDR3 has 15 residues. V shed 4 bases, J shed 2 bases, and the junction held 9 bases outside the gene matches. The chain's CDR3 is CSVAVTGVKQETQYF. In DNA form, the CDR3 reads TGCAGCGTTGCCGTGACAGGGGTAAAGCAAGAGACCCAGTACTTC.

The chain has TRBV5-1 and TRBJ2-3; 7 nucleotides line up with TRBD1. Unmatched junction bases numbered 15, after V lost 4 bases and J lost 7 bases. Germline V gene lookup returns CDR1 SGHRS and CDR2 YFSETQ. The CDR3 has 16 residues. The CDR3 loop is CASSSGDREYVNTQYF. The CDR3 nucleotides read TGCGCCAGCAGCAGCGGTGACAGGGAATACGTGAATACGCAGTATTTT.

This chain joins TRBV2 and TRBJ1-2; a possible D gene is TRBD1 (5 bases). The V gene lost 10 bases and the J gene lost 6 bases, with 15 bases spanning the gap. This CDR3 has 12 residues. Germline CDR1 is SNHLY and CDR2 is FYNNEI. CDR3 region: CANGPGRDGYTF. CDR3 bases: TGTGCCAACGGGCCAGGGAGGGATGGCTACACCTTC. The full variable domain, with the rest looked up from reference TRBV2 and TRBJ1-2, is EPEVTQTPSHQVTQMGQEVILRCVPISNHLYFYWYRQILGQKVEFLVSFYNNEISEKSEIFDDQFSVERPDGSNFTLKIRSTKLEDSAMYFCANGPGRDGYTFGSGTRLTVV.

The V and J genes are TRBV5-1 and TRBJ1-2, with D possibly matching TRBD1 (6 bases). Germline CDR1 reads SGHRS; CDR2 reads YFSETQ. The CDR3 sequence is 15 residues long. V lost 4 bases, J lost 8 bases, and 21 bases lay in between. The CDR3 nucleotides are TGCGCCAGCAGCCTACCAAGGGGGGGTAGGGAAGGCTACACCTTC. This gives the protein CASSLPRGGREGYTF.

The chain has TRBV9 and TRBJ1-2; D call uncertain. Germline CDR1 is SGDLS and CDR2 is YYNGEE. The V gene lost 5 bases and the J gene lost 8 bases, with 13 bases spanning the gap. The CDR3 has 12 amino acids. CDR3 amino acids: CASSPPQIGYTF. In nucleotides, the CDR3 is TGTGCCAGCAGTCCTCCCCAGATCGGCTACACCTTC. Using reference TRBV9 and TRBJ1-2 for the parts outside the CDR3, the full variable domain is DSGVTQTPKHLITATGQRVTLRCSPRSGDLSVYWYQQSLDQGLQFLIQYYNGEERAKGNILERFSAQQFPDLHSELNLSSLELGDSALYFCASSPPQIGYTFGSGTRLTVV.

This chain links TRBV11-3 with TRBJ2-5; TRBD2 agrees at 8 bases. This CDR3 contains 15 residues. Per germline, CDR1 SGHNT and CDR2 YENEEA. The ends lost 4 bases at V and 0 bases at J; junction bases unmatched: 4. CDR3 amino acids: CASSWGGGYQETQYF. In DNA form, the CDR3 reads TGTGCCAGCAGCTGGGGCGGGGGGTACCAAGAGACCCAGTACTTC. The complete variable domain, with remaining parts taken from reference TRBV11-3 and TRBJ2-5, reads EAGVVQSPRYKIIEKKQPVAFWCNPISGHNTLYWYLQNLGQGPELLIRYENEEAVDDSQLPKDRFSAERLKGVDSTLKIQPAELGDSAVYLCASSWGGGYQETQYFGPGTRLLVL.

The chain uses TRBV19 and TRBJ1-5, with D maybe TRBD1 (5 bases). The CDR3 length is 14 residues. Trimming removed 3 bases at V and 4 bases at J, with 10 bases between. Germline V gene data show CDR1 as LNHDA and CDR2 as SQIVND (reference sequence). CDR3 region: CASSIRGGNQPQHF. The DNA for the CDR3 is TGTGCCAGTAGTATCCGGGGCGGGAATCAGCCCCAGCATTTT.

This sequence joins TRBV5-1 and TRBJ2-7; 7 bases map to TRBD2. After removal of 3 bases from V and 0 bases from J, the junction contained 9 bases not matched to a gene. This CDR3 is 16 amino acids long. CDR1 is SGHRS and CDR2 is YFSETQ in the germline V gene. This CDR3 is CASSYLSGEDSYEQYF. The CDR3 DNA reads TGCGCCAGCAGCTACCTGAGCGGGGAGGACTCCTACGAGCAGTACTTC.

The chain recombines TRBV18 with TRBJ2-4, with D unresolved. The CDR3 totals 15 residues. V lost 0 bases, J lost 4 bases, and 10 bases lay in between. Germline CDR1 and CDR2: KGHSH and LQKENI. Here the CDR3 reads CASSPPRWQKNIQYF. DNA for the CDR3: TGTGCCAGCTCACCACCGAGGTGGCAGAAAAACATTCAGTACTTC.

In this sample, this clone turned up a few times. The chain has TRBV11-3 and TRBJ1-2; 11 bases match TRBD1. From germline, CDR1 is SGHNT and CDR2 YENEEA. After removal of 3 bases from V and 3 bases from J, the junction contained 6 bases not matched to a gene. CDR3 length equals 16 residues. The CDR3 region has the DNA TGTGCCAGCAGCTTGGACAGGGGGCGATGGGACTATGGCTACACCTTC. It specifies CASSLDRGRWDYGYTF.

This clone has only a few counts. The J gene is TRBJ2-1, the V gene TRBV11-3, with D possibly matching TRBD1 (6 bases). Germline CDR1 SGHNT, CDR2 YENEEA. The ends were cut back, 5 bases at V and 4 bases at J, with 21 bases in the middle. The CDR3 spans 17 residues. For the CDR3, the DNA is TGTGCCAGCAGCGTCTCGCCGGACAGTTATCCTTACAATGAGCAGTTCTTC. This gives the protein CASSVSPDSYPYNEQFF.

This clone was seen ten or more times. The genes are TRBV6-8 and TRBJ1-2; perhaps TRBD1 as D (6 bases). V was cut by 8 bases and J by 7 bases, with 29 bases left in between. Germline CDR1 and CDR2: MNHGY and SAAAGT. The CDR3 sequence is 17 residues long. This chain's CDR3 is CASLLRSFGAGEGGYTF. The CDR3 nucleotides are TGTGCCAGCCTCCTCCGGAGCTTCGGGGCAGGGGAGGGTGGCTACACCTTC.

The chain recombines TRBV30 with TRBJ1-1, with 12 positions matching TRBD1. CDR1 is GTSNPN and CDR2 is SVGIG in the germline V gene (reference sequence). This CDR3 comprises 14 residues. After removal of 7 bases from V and 1 base from J, the junction contained 4 bases not matched to a gene. The CDR3 sequence is CASGTGGGNTEAFF. CDR3 nucleotides: TGTGCCTCCGGGACAGGGGGCGGGAACACTGAAGCTTTCTTT.

This clone was picked up a small number of times. At the DNA level, this CDR3 is encoded by other sequences in the same sample as well. The V call is TRBV6-8, the J call TRBJ2-3; D unclear. Trimming stripped 2 bases from V and 2 bases from J, with 5 bases between. The CDR3 runs 13 residues. Germline lookup yields CDR1 MNHGY and CDR2 SAAAGT. The CDR3 coding sequence is TGTGCCAGCAGTTACAGGAACACAGATACGCAGTATTTT. It specifies CASSYRNTDTQYF.

In its sample, this clone was seen many times. Written as DNA, the CDR3 is TGTGCCAGCAGCGGCGGGGGCAAGACCCAGTACTTC. It specifies CASSGGGKTQYF. This chain connects TRBV9 to TRBJ2-5; tentative D call: TRBD2 (7 bases). This CDR3 is 12 amino acids long. CDR1 SGDLS and CDR2 YYNGEE come from the germline V gene. The V end was cut by 3 bases, the J end by 6 bases, with 9 bases between.

The chain links TRBV6-8 to TRBJ2-1; 7 bases are a match to TRBD2. The CDR3 extends over 14 amino acids. Germline CDR1 is MNHGY and CDR2 is SAAAGT. V lost 0 bases to trimming and J lost 9 bases; unmatched junction nucleotides: 5. CDR3 sequence (DNA): TGTGCCAGCAGTTACTCGACTAGCATCGGTGAGCAGTTCTTC. As protein: CASSYSTSIGEQFF.

The chain links TRBV5-1 to TRBJ2-1, with D possibly being TRBD2 (5 bases). The CDR3 extends over 14 amino acids. The germline V and J ends were trimmed by 0 bases and 7 bases, with 11 bases remaining between them. Per germline, CDR1 SGHRS and CDR2 YFSETQ. In nucleotides, the CDR3 is TGCGCCAGCAGCTTGGGGCGGGCCGATAATGAGCAGTTCTTC. This codes for CASSLGRADNEQFF.

The J gene is TRBJ2-2, the V gene TRBV6-8; D call uncertain. Trimming removed 0 bases from V and 4 bases from J, with 12 bases in between. This CDR3 contains 16 residues. Germline loops: CDR1 MNHGY, CDR2 SAAAGT. The CDR3 DNA sequence: TGTGCCAGCAGTTACTCGAAGCCAGGCGGCACCGGGGAGCTGTTTTTT. Protein product: CASSYSKPGGTGELFF.

This clone turned up a few times. In DNA form, the CDR3 reads TGTGCCAGCAGCTTAACCGAGGGGAACACTGAAGCTTTCTTT. Protein sequence: CASSLTEGNTEAFF. V usage is TRBV11-3 and J usage is TRBJ1-1; D is ambiguous. The germline V gene has CDR1 SGHNT and CDR2 YENEEA. The ends were cut back, 2 bases at V and 1 base at J, with 8 bases in the middle. This CDR3 has 14 amino acids.

The chain recombines TRBV9 with TRBJ1-1; D may be TRBD1 (5 bases). V gave up 4 bases and J gave up 10 bases, with 14 bases separating them. Looked up from germline, CDR1 is SGDLS and CDR2 is YYNGEE. This CDR3 region has 12 residues. The CDR3 protein is CASSSSEGTAFF. CDR3 DNA: TGTGCCAGCAGCTCCTCTGAGGGGACAGCTTTCTTT.

This clone is labeled as medium-sized. V usage is TRBV9 and J usage is TRBJ1-6, with no clear D. Germline lookup yields CDR1 SGDLS and CDR2 YYNGEE. The CDR3 totals 14 residues. Trimming removed 2 bases from V and 5 bases from J, with 8 bases in between. The CDR3 nucleotides read TGTGCCAGCAGCGTGGACGGGAATAATTCACCCCTCCACTTT. This translates into CASSVDGNNSPLHF.

The genes are TRBV29-1 and TRBJ2-1; no firm D call. With 4 bases removed from V and 7 bases from J, the gap between germline ends came to 17 bases. Germline V gene sequence: CDR1 SQVTM, CDR2 ANQGSEA. This CDR3 has 14 residues. The CDR3 sequence is CSVVAWAGTNEQFF. CDR3 DNA sequence: TGCAGCGTTGTTGCGTGGGCAGGAACGAATGAGCAGTTCTTC.

In this sample, this clone turned up a few times. The genes are TRBV11-3 and TRBJ1-3; the D is unclear. The CDR3 covers 14 residues. V lost 4 bases, J lost 4 bases, and 11 bases lay in between. Germline V CDR1 and CDR2: SGHNT, YENEEA. The DNA of the CDR3 is TGTGCCAGCAGCTCCCCAGGCCGAGGAAACACCATATATTTT. It codes for CASSSPGRGNTIYF.